Following are 28 T cell receptor beta chains from one sample sequenced in a study of T cell repertoires in cytomegalovirus infection (dated by TCRdb to about 2019). Sequencing took place on an Illumina HiSeq 1500. TCRdb cleaned the public reads at Q25 with fastp, built clones with MiXCR and kept in-frame beta chains. All rows with the same CDR3 protein become a single entry with the most common DNA and genes. Recorded for this sample are more than 400,000 distinct CDR3 sequences; roughly 29% of them occurred a single time. Clones ranked in the top ten supply about 13% of the sample. The sample was PBMCs. The receptors stem from a human donor in good health (CMV status not recorded). Some clones in this sample may be carry-over from other donors' samples.

This chain connects TRBV6-1 to TRBJ2-2; D may be TRBD1 (5 bases). The CDR3 is 14 amino acids. Germline-derived CDR1 and CDR2 are MNHNS and SASEGT. V was shortened by 3 bases and J by 8 bases, with 13 bases between the two germline ends. CDR3 protein: CASSDVPGQGELFF. For the CDR3, the DNA is TGTGCCAGCAGTGATGTCCCAGGGCAGGGGGAGCTGTTTTTT.

This clonotype was recorded once. The chain has TRBV28 and TRBJ1-2; D possibly corresponds to TRBD1 (5 bases). Germline CDR1 and CDR2: MDHEN and SYDVKM. V was trimmed by 5 bases and J by 8 bases, leaving 18 bases between them. The CDR3 covers 14 residues. CDR3 protein: CASSPLAGVWGYTF. CDR3 sequence (DNA): TGTGCCAGCAGTCCGCTCGCGGGGGTCTGGGGCTACACCTTC.

The V call is TRBV6-6, the J call TRBJ2-7; the D gene could be TRBD1 or TRBD2 (5 bases each). Germline CDR1 MNHNY, CDR2 SVGAGI (reference sequence). V shed 0 bases and J shed 2 bases, with 14 bases lying between them. The CDR3 has 16 residues. CDR3 coding DNA: TGTGCCAGCAGTTACTCGGTGGGGGAAGGAACCTACGAGCAGTACTTC. This codes for CASSYSVGEGTYEQYF.

This clonotype has a count of ten or more. The chain couples TRBV7-9 to TRBJ1-1; the D is unclear. The CDR3 covers 16 residues. Trimming took off 2 bases at V and 4 bases at J, with 17 bases between the two ends. Germline CDR1 is SEHNR and CDR2 is FQNEAQ (reference sequence). Here the CDR3 reads CASSLWAVGRGTEAFF. In DNA form, the CDR3 reads TGTGCCAGCAGCTTATGGGCTGTAGGGAGAGGCACTGAAGCTTTCTTT.

The chain has TRBV6-2 or TRBV6-3 and TRBJ2-1; tentatively, D is TRBD2 (6 bases). V dropped 0 bases and J dropped 7 bases, with 10 bases sitting between them. Germline-derived CDR1 and CDR2 are MNHEY and SVGEGT. The CDR3 contains 14 residues. The CDR3 is CASSYSQLANEQFF. CDR3 coding DNA: TGTGCCAGCAGTTACTCCCAACTAGCAAATGAGCAGTTCTTC.

V and J are TRBV19 and TRBJ2-4; possibly TRBD2 for D (6 bases). V gave up 4 bases and J gave up 8 bases, with 18 bases separating them. The CDR3 extends over 15 amino acids. The germline V gene has CDR1 LNHDA and CDR2 SQIVND (reference sequence). The CDR3 protein is CASSRGSGRGDIQYF. Written as DNA, the CDR3 is TGTGCCAGTAGTAGGGGTTCAGGGCGCGGGGACATTCAGTACTTC. Using reference TRBV19 and TRBJ2-4 for the parts outside the CDR3, the full variable domain is DGGITQSPKYLFRKEGQNVTLSCEQNLNHDAMYWYRQDPGQGLRLIYYSQIVNDFQKGDIAEGYSVSREKKESFPLTVTSAQKNPTAFYLCASSRGSGRGDIQYFGAGTRLSVL.

The sample holds a few counts of this clonotype. V and J are TRBV5-1 and TRBJ2-2, with 13 bases that match TRBD2. CDR1 and CDR2 (germline): SGHRS, YFSETQ. With 5 bases clipped from V and 6 bases from J, the junction kept 4 bases outside the gene matches. The CDR3 loop spans 15 amino acids. The CDR3 sequence: CASSRLAGGSGELFF. CDR3 coding DNA: TGCGCCAGCAGTCGACTAGCGGGAGGCTCCGGGGAGCTGTTTTTT.

The V gene is TRBV7-9, the J gene TRBJ2-4; D ambiguous. Trimming removed 1 base from V and 15 bases from J, with 13 bases in between. This CDR3 has 12 amino acids. Germline lookup yields CDR1 SEHNR and CDR2 FQNEAQ (reference sequence). The CDR3 here is CASSLEGRQGYF. CDR3 DNA: TGTGCCAGCAGCTTAGAAGGCCGCCAAGGGTACTTC. Full variable domain (rest looked up from reference TRBV7-9 and TRBJ2-4): DTGVSQNPRHKITKRGQNVTFRCDPISEHNRLYWYRQTLGQGPEFLTYFQNEAQLEKSRLLSDRFSAERPKGSFSTLEIQRTEQGDSAMYLCASSLEGRQGYFGAGTRLSVL.

This clonotype was observed at least ten times. The chain joins TRBV25-1 to TRBJ1-1, with no clear D. The germline V gene has CDR1 MGHDK and CDR2 SYGVNS. The germline V and J ends were trimmed by 10 bases and 4 bases, with 10 bases remaining between them. This CDR3 region has 11 residues. In DNA, the CDR3 is TGTGCCACCCTGGCCGGCACTGAAGCTTTCTTT. As protein: CATLAGTEAFF.

This clonotype was seen only a few times. The gene calls are TRBV7-2 and TRBJ1-2, with D possibly being TRBD1 (6 bases). The CDR3 runs 15 residues. V was pared by 5 bases and J by 5 bases, with 18 bases between. Germline V gene sequence: CDR1 SGHTA, CDR2 FQGNSA. The DNA for the CDR3 is TGTGCCAGCAGCCCCACGGCCGGGGGCTGGTATGGCTACACCTTC. This gives the protein CASSPTAGGWYGYTF.

At least ten counts were recorded for this clonotype. The rearrangement joins TRBV7-2 to TRBJ2-1; either TRBD1 or TRBD2 may fit D (5 bases each). CDR3 size: 17 residues. Trimming cost V 5 bases and J 3 bases, with 20 bases left between them. Looked up from germline, CDR1 is SGHTA and CDR2 is FQGNSA. The CDR3 nucleotides read TGTGCCAGCAGCCCTTCCCCGGGGCTGAGGATCTACAATGAGCAGTTCTTC. Translated, it gives CASSPSPGLRIYNEQFF.

The V call is TRBV30, the J call TRBJ2-6; the D is unclear. From germline, CDR1 is GTSNPN and CDR2 SVGIG (reference sequence). The CDR3 length is 13 residues. Trimming cost V 2 bases and J 4 bases, with 6 bases left between them. Here the CDR3 reads CAWSSPGANVLTF. CDR3 in DNA: TGTGCCTGGAGTTCCCCCGGGGCCAACGTCCTGACTTTC. Together with reference TRBV30 and TRBJ2-6, the CDR3 gives the full variable domain: SQTIHQWPATLVQPVGSPLSLECTVEGTSNPNLYWYRQAAGRGLQLLFYSVGIGQISSEVPQNLSASRPQDRQFILSSKKLLLSDSGFYLCAWSSPGANVLTFGAGSRLTVL.

This clonotype was recorded a few times. The chain employs TRBV19 and TRBJ2-1; D assignment may be TRBD1 or TRBD2 (5 bases each). The CDR3 is 15 residues long. Per germline, CDR1 LNHDA and CDR2 SQIVND (reference sequence). Deletions cut 6 bases from V and 4 bases from J, with 16 bases between. CDR3 amino acids: CASSSPRDGYNEQFF. As DNA, the CDR3 is TGTGCCAGTAGCTCCCCCCGGGACGGATACAATGAGCAGTTCTTC.

V is TRBV3-1 and J is TRBJ1-1, with D maybe TRBD1 (6 bases). Trimming pared 5 bases from V and 2 bases from J, leaving 15 bases between. Germline V CDR1 and CDR2: LGHDT, YNNKEL (reference sequence). CDR3 size: 15 residues. DNA for the CDR3: TGTGCCAGCAGCGCCGGGGCGGGACATAACACTGAAGCTTTCTTT. It is translated as CASSAGAGHNTEAFF. Variable domain in full (rest from reference TRBV3-1 and TRBJ1-1): DTAVSQTPKYLVTQMGNDKSIKCEQNLGHDTMYWYKQDSKKFLKIMFSYNNKELIINETVPNRFSPKSPDKAHLNLHINSLELGDSAVYFCASSAGAGHNTEAFFGQGTRLTVV.

The chain links TRBV30 to TRBJ2-1; 10 bases agree with TRBD1. Germline CDR1 and CDR2: GTSNPN and SVGIG (reference sequence). The CDR3 sequence is 13 residues long. V lost 7 bases to trimming and J lost 8 bases; unmatched junction nucleotides: 8. CDR3 coding DNA: TGTGCCTCGGGACAGGGGAAACTTGATGAGCAGTTCTTC. It is translated as CASGQGKLDEQFF.

The chain has TRBV19 and TRBJ2-2; no reliable D call. The CDR3 loop spans 16 amino acids. V shed 8 bases and J shed 0 bases, with 16 bases lying between them. Germline CDR1 is LNHDA and CDR2 is SQIVND (reference sequence). The CDR3: CASVSMAETNTGELFF. CDR3 nucleotides: TGTGCCAGTGTGTCAATGGCGGAGACGAACACCGGGGAGCTGTTTTTT.

This clonotype was recorded a few times. The V and J genes are TRBV7-2 and TRBJ2-3; tentative D call: TRBD2 (6 bases). The germline CDR1 and CDR2 sequences are SGHTA and FQGNSA. Trimming stripped 5 bases from V and 2 bases from J, with 8 bases between. The CDR3 length is 13 residues. The CDR3, as DNA: TGTGCCAGCAGCGGGAGGAACACAGATACGCAGTATTTT. Translated, it gives CASSGRNTDTQYF.

This clonotype was seen many times. The gene calls are TRBV12-3 or TRBV12-4 and TRBJ1-1; weak D call: TRBD1 (6 bases). The germline V and J ends were trimmed by 7 bases and 7 bases, with 19 bases remaining between them. The CDR3 spans 14 residues. The CDR3 region is CASTQGQRTIEAFF. CDR3 DNA sequence: TGTGCCAGCACCCAGGGGCAGAGAACAATTGAAGCTTTCTTT.

This clonotype was detected a few times. The chain joins TRBV12-3 or TRBV12-4 to TRBJ2-7; D unresolved. V lost 3 bases to trimming and J lost 1 base, with 7 bases between them. The CDR3 runs to 13 residues. CDR3 nucleotide sequence: TGTGCCAGCAGTTTCGGTGCGTCCTACGAGCAGTACTTC. This encodes CASSFGASYEQYF.

The chain links TRBV6-2 or TRBV6-3 to TRBJ2-1; tentative D call: TRBD2 (6 bases). Germline V gene lookup returns CDR1 MNHEY and CDR2 SVGEGT. There are 12 residues in the CDR3. Trimming shortened V by 6 bases and J by 8 bases, and 11 bases separated the two germline ends. CDR3 in DNA: TGTGCCAGCAGCGCTGGGAGGTATGAGCAGTTCTTC. It specifies CASSAGRYEQFF.

This sequence joins TRBV7-9 and TRBJ1-4; 8 bases fit TRBD1. Germline CDR1 SEHNR, CDR2 FQNEAQ (reference sequence). V trimming: 3 bases; J trimming: 6 bases; junction bases outside the gene matches: 6. The CDR3 is 15 residues long. For the CDR3, the DNA is TGTGCCAGCAGCTTTTGGGACAGGACCGATGAAAAACTGTTTTTT. Residues: CASSFWDRTDEKLFF.

This clonotype showed up just a few times. The chain's CDR3 is CASSLDAGWGYTF. CDR3 DNA sequence: TGTGCCAGCAGCTTAGATGCGGGCTGGGGCTACACCTTC. The chain carries TRBV7-2 and TRBJ1-2, with D uncertain. The ends were cut back, 1 base at V and 8 bases at J, with 11 bases in the middle. CDR1 SGHTA and CDR2 FQGNSA come from the germline V gene. The CDR3 runs 13 residues.

This clonotype was seen many times. This sequence joins TRBV7-6 and TRBJ2-1; D perhaps matches TRBD2 (6 bases). V was trimmed by 4 bases and J by 8 bases, leaving 15 bases between them. This CDR3 spans 14 amino acids. Per germline, CDR1 SGHVS and CDR2 FNYEAQ. This CDR3 is CASSSQGDFYEQFF. CDR3 bases: TGTGCCAGCAGCTCTCAAGGGGACTTCTATGAGCAGTTCTTC.

J is TRBJ1-6 and V is TRBV7-9; D ambiguous. This CDR3 region has 12 residues. V lost 4 bases and J lost 15, with 13 bases in between. Germline V CDR1 and CDR2: SEHNR, FQNEAQ (reference sequence). The CDR3 spells CASSSIDEDLHF. The CDR3 DNA reads as TGTGCCAGCAGCTCGATTGATGAGGACCTCCACTTT. Supplemented by reference TRBV7-9 and TRBJ1-6, the full variable domain reads DTGVSQNPRHKITKRGQNVTFRCDPISEHNRLYWYRQTLGQGPEFLTYFQNEAQLEKSRLLSDRFSAERPKGSFSTLEIQRTEQGDSAMYLCASSSIDEDLHFGNGTRLTVT.

The V and J genes are TRBV27 and TRBJ2-5; D unresolved. V was pared by 3 bases and J by 1 base, with 12 bases between. The CDR3 extends over 15 amino acids. The V gene's germline CDR1 is MNHEY and CDR2 SMNVEV (reference sequence). CDR3 DNA: TGTGCCAGCAGTTTTTACTCCGCCTCCCAAGAGACCCAGTACTTC. This gives the protein CASSFYSASQETQYF.

The gene calls are TRBV14 and TRBJ2-2; D is tentatively TRBD1 or TRBD2 (5 bases each). Per the germline V gene, CDR1 is SGHDN and CDR2 is FVKESK. There are 17 residues in the CDR3. V lost 1 base, J lost 7 bases, and 19 bases lay in between. The CDR3 DNA reads as TGTGCCAGCAGCCAAGTACCCCCTGGTATTGGGGGCGGGGAGCTGTTTTTT. Residues: CASSQVPPGIGGGELFF.

The CDR3 here is CASSEAEGRGLNEQYF. DNA for the CDR3: TGTGCCAGCAGTGAAGCAGAGGGGCGCGGCTTAAACGAGCAGTACTTC. This chain joins TRBV6-1 and TRBJ2-7; the D call may be TRBD1 or TRBD2 (5 bases each). The CDR3 consists of 16 residues. CDR1 and CDR2 from the germline V gene are MNHNS and SASEGT. V lost 0 bases and J lost 5, with 17 bases in between.

The gene calls are TRBV10-2 and TRBJ2-3; 16 nucleotides line up with TRBD2. J lost 4 bases, V lost 6 bases, and 1 base had no gene match. Germline V gene data show CDR1 as WSHSY and CDR2 as SAAADI. This CDR3 is built from 15 residues. This CDR3 reads CASRGLAGGADTQYF. The CDR3 nucleotides are TGCGCCAGCAGGGGACTAGCGGGAGGGGCAGATACGCAGTATTTT.